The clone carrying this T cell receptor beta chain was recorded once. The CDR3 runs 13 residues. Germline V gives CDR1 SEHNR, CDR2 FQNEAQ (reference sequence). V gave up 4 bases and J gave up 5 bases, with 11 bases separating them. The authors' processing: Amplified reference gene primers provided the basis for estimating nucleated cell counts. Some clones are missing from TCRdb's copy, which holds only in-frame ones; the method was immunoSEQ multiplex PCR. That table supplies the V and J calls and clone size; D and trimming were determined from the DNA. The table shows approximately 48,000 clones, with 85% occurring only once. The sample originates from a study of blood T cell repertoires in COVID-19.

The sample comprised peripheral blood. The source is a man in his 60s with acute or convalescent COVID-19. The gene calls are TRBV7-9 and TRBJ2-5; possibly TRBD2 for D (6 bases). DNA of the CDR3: TGTGCCAGCAGCTGGGACTCCCCGGAGACCCAGTACTTC. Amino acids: CASSWDSPETQYF.